The rows below give T cell receptor beta chains drawn from one sample of a study of CD8 T cells in Susac syndrome. TCRdb re-analysed the immunoSEQ multiplex PCR reads in MiXCR, keeping a single row per CDR3 protein. This sample has around 200,000 distinct CDR3 sequences, with roughly 94% found just once. The source material was CD4+ T cells from PBMCs. The source of these receptors is a human donor in good health. The CDR3 runs from the conserved cysteine through the conserved F or W. D genes are given only for firm matches. Clone size is given for some rows only: seen once, a few or many times, or a class if the clone is expanded.

CASSLGDWGDEQFF,TRBV7-2,NA,TRBJ2-1,NA
CASSPRGQSQPQHF,TRBV3-1,NA,TRBJ1-5,TRBD1
CASSQVGRGLYEQYF,TRBV4-3,NA,TRBJ2-7,NA
CSASIDAIGYTF,TRBV20-1,NA,TRBJ1-2,NA
CASSSPQGGNEKLFF,TRBV28,NA,TRBJ1-4,TRBD1
CASSSLAGAETQYF,TRBV7-3,NA,TRBJ2-5,TRBD2
CSAPIAGGPGTGELFF,TRBV20-1,NA,TRBJ2-2,TRBD2
CASSLYNLGRETQYF,TRBV5-1,NA,TRBJ2-5,NA
CSVEDRFYGYTF,TRBV29-1,NA,TRBJ1-2,NA
CSARDPGGIAGETQYF,TRBV20-1,NA,TRBJ2-5,NA
CSVESKPAEAFF,TRBV29-1,NA,TRBJ1-1,NA
CASSSGGGNIQYF,TRBV11-3,NA,TRBJ2-4,NA
CSVERAGDTGELFF,TRBV29-1,NA,TRBJ2-2,NA
CASSSGGGEETQYF,TRBV5-1,NA,TRBJ2-5,NA
CASSLGRSYEQYF,TRBV7-2,few,TRBJ2-7,NA
CSASLQGGAYEQYF,TRBV20-1,NA,TRBJ2-7,TRBD1
CSVGLGVGGYTF,TRBV29-1,NA,TRBJ1-2,NA
CSAHETGNEKLFF,TRBV29-1,NA,TRBJ1-4,NA
CAWSGGLGETQYF,TRBV30,NA,TRBJ2-5,NA
CAISPLVGSNSPLHF,TRBV10-3,NA,TRBJ1-6,NA
CASSKGRGEAFF,TRBV12-3/TRBV12-4,NA,TRBJ1-1,TRBD1
CAISDRLYEQYF,TRBV10-3,NA,TRBJ2-7,NA
CASSVGPPGAEAFF,TRBV9,once,TRBJ1-1,NA
CASSLQGSRTDTQYF,TRBV6-5,NA,TRBJ2-3,NA
CASRRGQGNTEAFF,TRBV12-3/TRBV12-4,NA,TRBJ1-1,NA
CSAPGRGADTQYF,TRBV29-1,NA,TRBJ2-3,NA
CSARLPVGAIHNEQFF,TRBV20-1,NA,TRBJ2-1,NA
CASSLQAGDTQYF,TRBV7-3,NA,TRBJ2-3,NA
CATSRGAGEEAFF,TRBV15,NA,TRBJ1-1,NA
CASPRGTGASYEQYF,TRBV27,once,TRBJ2-7,TRBD1
CASSSYLAASSTDTQYF,TRBV28,NA,TRBJ2-3,TRBD2
CSAETSSHNEQFF,TRBV20-1,NA,TRBJ2-1,TRBD2
CASRLTGGMGNQPQHF,TRBV12-3/TRBV12-4,NA,TRBJ1-5,TRBD1
CSVVPQVGAGTEAFF,TRBV29-1,NA,TRBJ1-1,NA
CASSSDWGYEKLFF,TRBV27,NA,TRBJ1-4,NA
CASSPDTAPNQPQHF,TRBV18,NA,TRBJ1-5,NA
CASKGAEVWELFF,TRBV25-1,NA,TRBJ2-2,NA
CSAGTRYYTF,TRBV20-1,NA,TRBJ1-2,NA
CASSPNRVTNTGELFF,TRBV11-2,once,TRBJ2-2,NA
CASSRSLGDGYTF,TRBV12-3/TRBV12-4,NA,TRBJ1-2,NA
CASSLGTSGTETQYF,TRBV5-6,once,TRBJ2-5,TRBD2
CSARAAGGDYGYTF,TRBV20-1,NA,TRBJ1-2,NA
CSVEGGTRGNTIYF,TRBV29-1,NA,TRBJ1-3,NA
CASSQAGGEETQYF,TRBV4-2,once,TRBJ2-5,NA
CSVEQGATDTQYF,TRBV29-1,NA,TRBJ2-3,TRBD1
CASSGTGSMNTEAFF,TRBV28,NA,TRBJ1-1,TRBD1
CASSFGQAGRNPQHF,TRBV12-3/TRBV12-4,NA,TRBJ1-5,TRBD1
CASLSTVNTEAFF,TRBV25-1,NA,TRBJ1-1,NA
CATGSRTGNQPQHF,TRBV24-1,NA,TRBJ1-5,NA
CASGLDRWGPEDYEQYF,TRBV12-5,NA,TRBJ2-7,NA
CASSLALGPTYEQYF,TRBV5-1,NA,TRBJ2-7,NA
CSARPYGPSNYGYTF,TRBV20-1,NA,TRBJ1-2,NA
CASSLDRNPLHF,TRBV13,NA,TRBJ1-6,NA